Below are 10 T cell receptor beta chains sequenced from a single sample in a study of blood T cell repertoires in COVID-19. This table comes from immunoSEQ multiplex PCR, and its TCRdb copy is limited to in-frame clones, with some not included. Counted here are some 170,000 clones, 75% to 90% occurring once; the ten biggest clones make up over 6.5%. The sequenced sample was peripheral blood. The receptors shown here come from a woman in her thirties or forties with COVID-19, enrolled during active disease.

This chain uses TRBV9 with TRBJ2-7, with D perhaps TRBD1 (6 bases). The CDR3 spans 13 residues. The germline CDR1 and CDR2 sequences are SGDLS and YYNGEE. V dropped 2 bases and J dropped 3 bases, with 9 bases sitting between them. CDR3 sequence (DNA): TGTGCCAGCAGCGTGGGACATTACTACGAGCAGTACTTC. Translating gives CASSVGHYYEQYF.

The V gene is TRBV6-5, the J gene TRBJ2-7; 11 nucleotides align to TRBD2. The germline V gene has CDR1 MNHEY and CDR2 SVGAGI. The V and J ends lost 6 bases and 3 bases, in that order; junction bases with no gene match: 7. This CDR3 contains 15 residues. The CDR3 sequence: CASRPPGLAGYEQYF. In DNA form, the CDR3 reads TGTGCCAGCAGACCACCCGGACTAGCGGGCTACGAGCAGTACTTC.

The rearrangement links TRBV18 to TRBJ2-2; D uncertain. The CDR3 has 15 residues. V was trimmed by 1 base and J by 6 bases, leaving 12 bases between them. Germline CDR1 KGHSH, CDR2 LQKENI. The CDR3, as DNA: TGTGCCAGCTCACCACGCAGAAACACCGCCGGGGAGCTGTTTTTT. Amino acid sequence: CASSPRRNTAGELFF.

Worth noting for this clone: One junction end does not reproduce the germline sequence, and a read error may be involved. The J gene is TRBJ2-7, the V gene TRBV7-9; TRBD2 is a possible D gene (5 bases). The CDR3 loop spans 14 amino acids. From germline, CDR1 is SEHNR and CDR2 FQNEAQ (reference sequence). The CDR3 sequence: CAISMRVENREQYF. CDR3 bases: TGTGCCATCAGCATGAGGGTGGAAAATCGGGAGCAGTACTTC. The variable domain in full, completed from reference TRBV7-9 and TRBJ2-7, reads DTGVSQNPRHKITKRGQNVTFRCDPISEHNRLYWYRQTLGQGPEFLTYFQNEAQLEKSRLLSDRFSAERPKGSFSTLEIQRTEQGDSAMYLCAISMRVENREQYFGPGTRLTVT.

The chain has TRBV24-1 and TRBJ2-2; D is ambiguous. The V gene lost 5 bases and the J gene lost 6 bases, with 6 bases spanning the gap. CDR1 is KGHDR and CDR2 is SFDVKD in the germline V gene. The CDR3 consists of 12 residues. The DNA of the CDR3 is TGTGCCACCAGTGGGGCGTCCGGGGAGCTGTTTTTT. Protein product: CATSGASGELFF.

V is TRBV9 and J is TRBJ2-5, with 11 bases aligning to TRBD2. CDR3 length: 17 amino acids. The J segment lost 5 bases and the V segment lost 2 bases, leaving 11 bases of the junction unmatched. CDR1 and CDR2 (germline): SGDLS, YYNGEE. The CDR3 loop reads CASSVESSGRLRETQYF. CDR3 sequence (DNA): TGTGCCAGCAGCGTGGAGTCTAGCGGGAGGTTGAGGGAGACCCAGTACTTC. Full variable domain (outside the CDR3, taken from reference TRBV9 and TRBJ2-5): DSGVTQTPKHLITATGQRVTLRCSPRSGDLSVYWYQQSLDQGLQFLIQYYNGEERAKGNILERFSAQQFPDLHSELNLSSLELGDSALYFCASSVESSGRLRETQYFGPGTRLLVL.

J is TRBJ2-1 and V is TRBV27, with D perhaps TRBD2 (6 bases). Germline lookup yields CDR1 MNHEY and CDR2 SMNVEV (reference sequence). Between the trimmed V and J ends, which lost 4 bases and 11 bases, there was a span of 15 bases. This CDR3 has 13 residues. CDR3 loop: CASSSGLQKQQFF. The CDR3 nucleotides are TGTGCCAGCAGTTCGGGACTTCAAAAACAGCAGTTCTTC.

The V call is TRBV5-6, the J call TRBJ1-2; D remains ambiguous. Germline V gene sequence: CDR1 SGHDT, CDR2 YYEEEE. With 2 bases removed from V and 1 base from J, the gap between germline ends came to 9 bases. The length of the CDR3 is 14 residues. CDR3 sequence: CASSFRTVNYGYTF. In DNA, the CDR3 is TGTGCCAGCAGCTTTCGTACAGTTAACTATGGCTACACCTTC.

The chain carries TRBV27 and TRBJ2-7, with D tentatively TRBD1 (6 bases). This CDR3 contains 11 residues. Germline CDR1 reads MNHEY; CDR2 reads SMNVEV (reference sequence). V dropped 4 bases and J dropped 11 bases, with 12 bases sitting between them. The CDR3 coding sequence is TGTGCCAGCAGTTCGACAGGCCGGGAGTACTTC. As protein: CASSSTGREYF.

In its sample, this clone was seen once. The CDR3 sequence is CSASARTDTQYF. The CDR3 DNA reads as TGCAGTGCTAGTGCCCGTACAGATACGCAGTATTTT. The V and J genes are TRBV20-1 and TRBJ2-3; unclear D gene. Trimming removed 3 bases at V and 3 bases at J, with 7 bases between. The CDR3 is made up of 12 amino acids. Germline CDR1 reads DFQATT; CDR2 reads SNEGSKA (reference sequence).